This TCR beta chain was observed in a study of T-cell memory formation after mild COVID-19. This clonotype was observed a handful of times. V lost 7 bases, J lost 6 bases, and 13 bases lay in between. From germline, CDR1 is SQVTM and CDR2 ANQGSEA. CDR3 length: 11 amino acids. TCRdb used MiXCR to reprocess the 5' RACE reads, holding one entry per CDR3 protein. This sample carries fewer than 500,000 distinct CDR3 sequences, around 25% of them seen once, and the ten largest clones take approximately 12%. The receptor comes from an adult woman who had mild COVID-19 (a few samples of this study predate the infection). Cell type and time point are not known. The chain joins TRBV29-1 to TRBJ2-7, with D possibly being TRBD1 (7 bases). Material for sequencing was PBMCs or a T cell subset sorted from them (not recorded which). The CDR3 region has the DNA TGCAGCGCCCACAGGGGAGGCGAGCAGTACTTC. Translated, it gives CSAHRGGEQYF.